Listed below are T cell receptor beta chains from one sample, sequenced in a study of T cell repertoires in cytomegalovirus infection. From the reads, TCRdb called clonotypes with MiXCR, one entry per CDR3 protein. The sample yields 600,000 to 700,000 distinct CDR3 sequences, around 31% seen once. No antigens are known for them. Specimen: cultured PBMCs, collected from culture after CMV antigen stimulation. These receptor sequences come from a human donor in good health (CMV status not recorded). Some clones in this sample may be carry-over from other donors' samples. The CDR3 runs from the conserved cysteine through the conserved F or W. A D gene is named only where the DNA matches it firmly. Not all rows give a size; the values are once, few, many and, for expanded clones, a class.

size	V	D	J	DNA	CDR3
.	TRBV7-6	.	TRBJ2-2	TGTGCCAGCAGCTTAGGCCAGGGTCACTCCGGGGAGCTGTTTTTT	CASSLGQGHSGELFF
.	TRBV2	.	TRBJ2-7	TGTGCCAGCCAATTTTACGGGGGAATCGTAAACGAGCAGTACTTC	CASQFYGGIVNEQYF
many	TRBV7-2	.	TRBJ1-5	TGTGCCAGCAGCTTAGCGGGGGAGTATCAGCCCCAGCATTTT	CASSLAGEYQPQHF
.	TRBV6-1	TRBD1	TRBJ2-5	TGTGCCAGCAGGCTCGACAGGGTCGGCGAGACCCAGTACTTC	CASRLDRVGETQYF
many	TRBV7-2	.	TRBJ1-5	TGTGCCAGCAGCTCGGGGGGCTCGTGGAATCAGCCCCAGCATTTT	CASSSGGSWNQPQHF
few	TRBV19	.	TRBJ1-5	TGTGCCAGTAGTTTGGGGGCAGGGCGCAATCAGCCCCAGCATTTT	CASSLGAGRNQPQHF
many	TRBV7-2	TRBD2	TRBJ2-5	TGTGCCAGCAGCTCTTTAGCGGGAACAGAGACCCAGTACTTC	CASSSLAGTETQYF
many	TRBV6-1	.	TRBJ2-3	TGTGCCAGCAGTGACGCCAGCGGGCCAGATACGCAGTATTTT	CASSDASGPDTQYF
.	TRBV12-3/TRBV12-4	.	TRBJ1-3	TGTGCCACCCTTAAACGGCGGTCCGGTGGAAACACCATATATTTT	CATLKRRSGGNTIYF
.	TRBV27	.	TRBJ2-3	TGTGCCAGCAGTTTAAGGGGACTTATTGGCACAGATACGCAGTATTTT	CASSLRGLIGTDTQYF
few	TRBV2	.	TRBJ2-5	TGTGCCAGCAGTCCTGGGTCGGGGGTTGAGACCCAGTACTTC	CASSPGSGVETQYF
few	TRBV12-3/TRBV12-4	.	TRBJ1-2	TGTGCCAGCCAAGTTCGAGACACGAACTATGGCTACACCTTC	CASQVRDTNYGYTF
.	TRBV4-1	.	TRBJ1-5	TGCGCCAGCAGCCAAGATCGCGGCGCAGGGACGAGCAATCAGCCCCAGCATTTT	CASSQDRGAGTSNQPQHF
.	TRBV10-3	.	TRBJ1-2	TGTGCCATCAGAGGACGGAATAACTATGGCTACACCTTC	CAIRGRNNYGYTF